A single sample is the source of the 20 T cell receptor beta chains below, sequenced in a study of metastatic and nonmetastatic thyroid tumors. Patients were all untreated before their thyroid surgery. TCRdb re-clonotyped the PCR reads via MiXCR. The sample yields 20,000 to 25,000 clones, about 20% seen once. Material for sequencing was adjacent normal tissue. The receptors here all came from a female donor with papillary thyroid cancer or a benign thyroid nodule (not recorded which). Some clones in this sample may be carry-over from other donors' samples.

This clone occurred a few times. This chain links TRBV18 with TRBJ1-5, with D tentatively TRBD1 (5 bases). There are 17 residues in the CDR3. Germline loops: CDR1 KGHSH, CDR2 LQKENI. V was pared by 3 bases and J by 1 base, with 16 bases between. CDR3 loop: CASSPATQGKSNQPQHF. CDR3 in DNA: TGTGCCAGCTCACCCGCTACTCAGGGAAAGAGCAATCAGCCCCAGCATTTT. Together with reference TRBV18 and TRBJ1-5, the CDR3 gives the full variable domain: NAGVMQNPRHLVRRRGQEARLRCSPMKGHSHVYWYRQLPEEGLKFMVYLQKENIIDESGMPKERFSAEFPKEGPSILRIQQVVRGDSAAYFCASSPATQGKSNQPQHFGDGTRLSIL.

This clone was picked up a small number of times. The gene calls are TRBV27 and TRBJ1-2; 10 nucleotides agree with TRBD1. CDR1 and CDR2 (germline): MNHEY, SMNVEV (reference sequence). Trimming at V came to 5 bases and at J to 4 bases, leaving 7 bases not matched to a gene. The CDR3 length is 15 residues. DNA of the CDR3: TGTGCCAGCAGTCTCATGACAGGGGGCACCTATGGCTACACCTTC. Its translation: CASSLMTGGTYGYTF.

The CDR3 sequence is CASRTQLAGGSPYEQYF. CDR3 DNA sequence: TGTGCCAGCAGAACCCAACTAGCGGGAGGGAGTCCCTACGAGCAGTACTTC. The genes are TRBV6-1 and TRBJ2-7; 13 nucleotides agree with TRBD2. This CDR3 has 17 residues. The germline gives CDR1 MNHNS, CDR2 SASEGT. The trim removed 6 bases at V and 2 bases at J, leaving 10 bases unmatched.

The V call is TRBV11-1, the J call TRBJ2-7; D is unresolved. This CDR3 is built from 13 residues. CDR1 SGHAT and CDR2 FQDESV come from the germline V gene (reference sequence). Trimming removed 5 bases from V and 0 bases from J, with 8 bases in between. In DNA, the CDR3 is TGTGCCAGCAGCCCCAAATACTCCTACGAGCAGTACTTC. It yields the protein CASSPKYSYEQYF.

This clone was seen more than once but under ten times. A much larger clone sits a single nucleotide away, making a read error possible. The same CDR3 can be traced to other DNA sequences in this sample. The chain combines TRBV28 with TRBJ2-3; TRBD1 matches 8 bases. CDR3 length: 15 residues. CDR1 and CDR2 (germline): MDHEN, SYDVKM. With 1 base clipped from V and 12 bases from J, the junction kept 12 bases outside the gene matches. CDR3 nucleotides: TGTGCCAGCAGTTTATTGTGGGTGGGGACAGGTACTCAGTATTTT. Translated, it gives CASSLLWVGTGTQYF.

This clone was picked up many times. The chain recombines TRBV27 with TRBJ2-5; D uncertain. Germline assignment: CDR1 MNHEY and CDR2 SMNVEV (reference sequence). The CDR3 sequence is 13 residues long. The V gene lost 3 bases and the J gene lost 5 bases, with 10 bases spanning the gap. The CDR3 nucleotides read TGTGCCAGCAGTTTTAGGAAACGGGAGACCCAGTACTTC. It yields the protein CASSFRKRETQYF.

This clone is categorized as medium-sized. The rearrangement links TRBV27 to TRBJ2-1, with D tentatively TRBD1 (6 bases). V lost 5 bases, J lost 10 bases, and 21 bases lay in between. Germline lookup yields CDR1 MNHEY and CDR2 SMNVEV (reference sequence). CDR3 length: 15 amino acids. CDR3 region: CASSLGLQGQGEQFF. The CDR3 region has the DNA TGTGCCAGCAGTCTGGGCCTTCAGGGGCAGGGCGAGCAGTTCTTC.

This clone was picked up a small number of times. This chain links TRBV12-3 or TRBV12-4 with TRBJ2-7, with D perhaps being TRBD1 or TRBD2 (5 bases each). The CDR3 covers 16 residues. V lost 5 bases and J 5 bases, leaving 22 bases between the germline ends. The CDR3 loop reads CASSGGVGGNYDEQYF. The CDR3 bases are TGTGCCAGCAGTGGGGGAGTAGGAGGTAATTACGACGAGCAGTACTTC.

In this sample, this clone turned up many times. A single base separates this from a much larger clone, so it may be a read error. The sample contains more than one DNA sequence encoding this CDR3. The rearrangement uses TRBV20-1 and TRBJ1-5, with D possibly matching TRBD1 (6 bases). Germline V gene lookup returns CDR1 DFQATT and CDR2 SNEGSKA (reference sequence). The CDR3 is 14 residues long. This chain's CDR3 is CSAQGGGSNQPRHF. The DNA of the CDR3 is TGCAGCGCACAGGGCGGGGGGAGCAATCAGCCCCGGCATTTT.

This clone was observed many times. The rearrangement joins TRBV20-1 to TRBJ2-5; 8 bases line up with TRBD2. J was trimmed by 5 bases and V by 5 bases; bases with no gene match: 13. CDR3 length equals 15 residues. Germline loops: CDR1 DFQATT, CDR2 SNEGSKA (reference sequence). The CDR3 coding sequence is TGCAGTGCTCGGCGGACTAGCTATGGGTACGAGACCCAGTACTTC. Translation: CSARRTSYGYETQYF.

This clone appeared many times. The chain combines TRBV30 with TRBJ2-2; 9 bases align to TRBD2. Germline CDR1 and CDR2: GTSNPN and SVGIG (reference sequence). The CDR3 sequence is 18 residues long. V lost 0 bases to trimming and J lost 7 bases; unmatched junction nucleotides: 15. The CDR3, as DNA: TGTGCCTGGAGTGTACGGCCCGAACTAGCGGGCGGGGGCGGGGAGCTGTTTTTT. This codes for CAWSVRPELAGGGGELFF.

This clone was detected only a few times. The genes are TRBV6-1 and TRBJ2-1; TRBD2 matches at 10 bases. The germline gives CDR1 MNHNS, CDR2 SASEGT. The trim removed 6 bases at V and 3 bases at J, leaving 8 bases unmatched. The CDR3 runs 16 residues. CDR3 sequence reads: CASRIFASGSYNEQFF. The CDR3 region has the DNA TGTGCCAGCAGGATATTTGCTAGCGGGAGCTACAATGAGCAGTTCTTC.

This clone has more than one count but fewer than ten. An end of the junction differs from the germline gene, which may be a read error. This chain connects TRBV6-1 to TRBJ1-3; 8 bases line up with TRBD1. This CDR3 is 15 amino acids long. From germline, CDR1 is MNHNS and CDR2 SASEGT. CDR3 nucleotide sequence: TGTGCCAGCAGTGACGACAGGGGACCTGGAAACACAATATATTTT. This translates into CASSDDRGPGNTIYF.

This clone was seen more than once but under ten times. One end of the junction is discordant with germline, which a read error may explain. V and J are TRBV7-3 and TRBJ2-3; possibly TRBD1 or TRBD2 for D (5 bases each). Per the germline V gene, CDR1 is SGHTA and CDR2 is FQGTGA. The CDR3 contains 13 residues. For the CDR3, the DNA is TGTGCCAGCAGCTTGGAGGACACAGATACGCAGTACTTT. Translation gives CASSLEDTDTQYF.

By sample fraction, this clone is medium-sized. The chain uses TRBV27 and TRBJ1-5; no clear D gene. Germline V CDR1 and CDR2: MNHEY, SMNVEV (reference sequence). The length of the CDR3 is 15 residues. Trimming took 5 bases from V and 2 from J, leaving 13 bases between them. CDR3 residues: CASSTTSWGNQPQHF. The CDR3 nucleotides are TGTGCCAGCAGTACTACCTCTTGGGGCAATCAGCCCCAGCATTTT.

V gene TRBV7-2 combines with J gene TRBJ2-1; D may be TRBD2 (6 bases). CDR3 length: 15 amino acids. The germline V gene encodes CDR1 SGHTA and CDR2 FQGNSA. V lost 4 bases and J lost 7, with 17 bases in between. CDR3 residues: CASSYMRDVRNEQFF. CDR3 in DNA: TGTGCCAGCAGCTATATGCGGGACGTTCGGAATGAGCAGTTCTTC.

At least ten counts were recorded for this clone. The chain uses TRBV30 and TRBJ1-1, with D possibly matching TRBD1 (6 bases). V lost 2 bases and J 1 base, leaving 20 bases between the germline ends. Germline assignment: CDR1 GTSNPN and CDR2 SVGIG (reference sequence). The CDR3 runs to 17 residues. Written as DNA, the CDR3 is TGTGCCTGGAGTTTTCCGAAGACGGGGGCCGGGAACACTGAAGCTTTCTTT. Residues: CAWSFPKTGAGNTEAFF.

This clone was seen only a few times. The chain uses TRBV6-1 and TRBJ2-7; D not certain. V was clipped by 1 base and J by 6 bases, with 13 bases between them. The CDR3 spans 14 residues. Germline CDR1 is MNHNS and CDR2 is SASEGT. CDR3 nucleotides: TGTGCCAGCAGTGAAGGGCTGTTCATGGGCGAGCAGTACTTC. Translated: CASSEGLFMGEQYF.

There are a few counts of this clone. The CDR3 loop is CASSIQGGVNTEAFF. The DNA of the CDR3 is TGTGCCAGTAGTATACAGGGGGGGGTGAACACTGAAGCTTTCTTT. The chain employs TRBV19 and TRBJ1-1; 7 nucleotides align to TRBD1. The junction had 3 bases not matched to a gene; V was cut back by 2 bases and J by 0 bases. The CDR3 length is 15 residues. Germline CDR1 LNHDA, CDR2 SQIVND (reference sequence).

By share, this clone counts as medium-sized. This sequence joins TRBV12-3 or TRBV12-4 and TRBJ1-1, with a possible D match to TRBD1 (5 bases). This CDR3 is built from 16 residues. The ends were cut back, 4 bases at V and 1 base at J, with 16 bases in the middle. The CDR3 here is CASSWGWARRNTEAFF. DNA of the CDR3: TGTGCCAGCAGTTGGGGCTGGGCGCGCAGGAACACTGAAGCTTTCTTT.